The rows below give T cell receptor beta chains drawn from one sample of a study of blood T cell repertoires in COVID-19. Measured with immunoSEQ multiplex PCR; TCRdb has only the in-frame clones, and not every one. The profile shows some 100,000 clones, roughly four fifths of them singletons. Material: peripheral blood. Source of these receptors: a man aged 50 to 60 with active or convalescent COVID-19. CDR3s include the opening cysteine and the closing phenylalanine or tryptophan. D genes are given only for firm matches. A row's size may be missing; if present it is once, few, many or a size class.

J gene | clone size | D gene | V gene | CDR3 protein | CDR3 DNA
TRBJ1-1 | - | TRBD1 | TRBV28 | CASSLVAGGLGAFF | TGTGCCAGCAGTTTGGTGGCAGGGGGCCTCGGGGCTTTCTTT
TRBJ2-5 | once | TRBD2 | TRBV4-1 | CASSQAAGVETQYF | TGCGCCAGCAGCCAAGCCGCGGGGGTTGAGACCCAGTACTTC
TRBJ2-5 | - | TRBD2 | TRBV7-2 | CASSLGGLGGGYQETQYF | TGTGCCAGCAGCTTAGGAGGGCTCGGCGGGGGGTACCAAGAGACCCAGTACTTC
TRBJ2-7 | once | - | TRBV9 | CASSVQGGTSYEQYF | TGTGCCAGCAGCGTACAGGGAGGTACCTCCTACGAGCAGTACTTC
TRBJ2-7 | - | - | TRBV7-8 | CASSPGWTGSSYEQYF | TGTGCCAGCAGCCCCGGCTGGACGGGGAGCTCCTACGAGCAGTACTTC
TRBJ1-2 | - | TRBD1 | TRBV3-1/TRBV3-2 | CASSLSDRDYGYTF | TGTGCCAGCAGCTTATCCGACAGGGACTATGGCTACACCTTC
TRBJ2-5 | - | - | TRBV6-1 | CASSEQVAASGTQYF | TGTGCCAGCAGTGAACAGGTAGCGGCCTCAGGGACCCAGTACTTC
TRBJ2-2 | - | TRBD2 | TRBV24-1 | CATSRQRGGPSGELFF | TGTGCCACCAGTCGGCAGCGGGGGGGGCCATCCGGGGAGCTGTTTTTT
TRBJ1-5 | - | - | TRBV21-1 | CASSKSRVRAQHF | TGTGCCAGCAGCAAAAGCAGGGTCCGAGCCCAGCATTTT
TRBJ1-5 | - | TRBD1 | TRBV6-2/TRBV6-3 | CASSYLTGSNQPQHF | TGTGCCAGCAGTTACCTGACAGGGAGCAATCAGCCCCAGCATTTT
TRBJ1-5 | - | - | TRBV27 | CASSLEGYSNQPQHF | TGTGCCAGCAGTTTAGAGGGTTATAGCAATCAGCCCCAGCATTTT
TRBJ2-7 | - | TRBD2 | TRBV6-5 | CASQERDPPYEQYF | TGTGCCAGCCAGGAGCGGGACCCCCCCTACGAGCAGTACTTC
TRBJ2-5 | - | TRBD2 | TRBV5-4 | CASSPGTSGGASETQYF | TGTGCCAGCAGCCCCGGGACTAGCGGGGGGGCATCAGAGACCCAGTACTTC
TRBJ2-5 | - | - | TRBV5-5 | CASSLGLTEGRETQYF | TGTGCCAGCAGCTTGGGGTTGACGGAGGGGAGGGAGACCCAGTACTTC
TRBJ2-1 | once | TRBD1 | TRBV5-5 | CASSLGQGPYNEQFF | TGTGCCAGCAGCTTGGGACAGGGACCCTACAATGAGCAGTTCTTC
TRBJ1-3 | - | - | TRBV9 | CASSVGLGENSGNTIYF | TGTGCCAGCAGCGTAGGTTTGGGAGAAAACTCTGGAAACACCATATATTTT
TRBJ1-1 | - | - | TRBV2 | CASTYSPGNTEAFF | TGTGCCAGCACCTATTCCCCAGGGAACACTGAAGCTTTCTTT
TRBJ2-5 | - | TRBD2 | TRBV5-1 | CASSLGLAGGETQYF | TGCGCCAGCAGCTTGGGACTAGCGGGGGGAGAGACCCAGTACTTC
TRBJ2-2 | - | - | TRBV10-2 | CASSEIESGELFF | TGCGCCAGCAGTGAGATTGAGAGCGGGGAGCTGTTTTTT
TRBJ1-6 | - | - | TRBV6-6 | CASSTQGPYNSPLHF | TGTGCCAGCAGTACGCAGGGCCCCTATAATTCACCCCTCCACTTT
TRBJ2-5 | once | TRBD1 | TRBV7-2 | CASSLGQGASETQYF | TGTGCCAGCAGCTTAGGCCAGGGGGCAAGTGAGACCCAGTACTTC
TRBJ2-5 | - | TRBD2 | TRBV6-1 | CASSEPSGGFYGTQYF | TGTGCCAGCAGTGAACCTAGCGGGGGATTCTATGGGACCCAGTACTTC
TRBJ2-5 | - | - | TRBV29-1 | CSVGAGPGETQYF | TGCAGCGTTGGGGCAGGTCCAGGAGAGACCCAGTACTTC
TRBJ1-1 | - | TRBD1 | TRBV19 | CASSISGQGPNTEAFF | TGTGCCAGTAGTATCTCGGGACAGGGGCCGAACACTGAAGCTTTCTTT
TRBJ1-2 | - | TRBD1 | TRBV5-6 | CASSFGQGDYGYTF | TGTGCCAGCAGCTTTGGACAGGGGGACTATGGCTACACCTTC
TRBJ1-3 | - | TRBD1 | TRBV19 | CASSMGDRSSGNTIYF | TGTGCCAGTAGTATGGGGGACAGGAGCTCTGGAAACACCATATATTTT
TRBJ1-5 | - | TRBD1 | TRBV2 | CASSTGQDDSNQPQHF | TGTGCCAGCAGCACTGGACAGGATGATAGCAATCAGCCCCAGCATTTT
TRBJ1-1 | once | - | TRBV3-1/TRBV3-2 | CASSQDSREAFF | TGTGCCAGCAGCCAAGATAGTAGAGAAGCTTTCTTT
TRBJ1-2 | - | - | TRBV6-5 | CASSPVTGSYGYTF | TGTGCCAGCAGTCCGGTGACAGGAAGCTATGGCTACACCTTC
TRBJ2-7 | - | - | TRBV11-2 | CASSRAYEQYF | TGTGCCAGCAGCCGCGCCTACGAGCAGTACTTC
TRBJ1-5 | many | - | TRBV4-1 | CASSQPARHSNQPQHF | TGCGCCAGCAGCCAGCCCGCGCGGCATAGCAATCAGCCCCAGCATTTT
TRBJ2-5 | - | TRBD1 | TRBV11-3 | CASSLDGTGTETQYF | TGTGCCAGCAGCTTAGATGGGACAGGGACTGAGACCCAGTACTTC
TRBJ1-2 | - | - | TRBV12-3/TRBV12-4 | CASTEQGYGYTF | TGTGCCAGCACCGAACAGGGTTACGGCTACACCTTC
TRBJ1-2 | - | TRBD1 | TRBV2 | CASRNRGPRYGYTF | TGTGCCAGCAGAAACAGGGGACCGCGCTATGGCTACACCTTC
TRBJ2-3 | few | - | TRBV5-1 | CASSPTGKDTQYF | TGCGCCAGCAGCCCCACAGGGAAAGATACGCAGTATTTT
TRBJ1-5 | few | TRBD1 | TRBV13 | CASSLQGQGWFDQPQHF | TGTGCCAGCAGCCTTCAGGGACAGGGATGGTTTGATCAGCCCCAGCATTTT
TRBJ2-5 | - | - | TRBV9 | CASSVGVSEETQYF | TGTGCCAGCAGCGTAGGAGTTTCCGAAGAGACCCAGTACTTC
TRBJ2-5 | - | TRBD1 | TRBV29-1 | CSVGGTGGVETQYF | TGCAGCGTCGGGGGGACAGGGGGTGTGGAGACCCAGTACTTC
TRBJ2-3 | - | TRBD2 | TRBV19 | CASTRSRTSGTDTQYF | TGTGCCAGTACCCGATCCCGGACTAGCGGCACAGATACGCAGTATTTT
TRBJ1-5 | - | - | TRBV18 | CASSSGGNQPQHF | TGTGCCAGCTCGTCGGGGGGCAATCAGCCCCAGCATTTT
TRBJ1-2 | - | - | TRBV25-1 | CASSGQNYGYTF | TGTGCCAGCAGTGGACAAAACTATGGCTACACCTTC
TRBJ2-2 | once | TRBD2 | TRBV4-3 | CASSPGLAGLVGTGELFF | TGCGCCAGCAGCCCGGGACTAGCGGGGCTGGTCGGCACCGGGGAGCTGTTTTTT
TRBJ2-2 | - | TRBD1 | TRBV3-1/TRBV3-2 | CASSQTGGTGELFF | TGTGCCAGCAGCCAGACAGGGGGAACCGGGGAGCTGTTTTTT
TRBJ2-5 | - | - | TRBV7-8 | CASSLVVQETQYF | TGTGCCAGCAGCTTAGTCGTACAAGAGACCCAGTACTTC
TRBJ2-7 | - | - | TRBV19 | CATAESYSYEQYF | TGTGCCACCGCGGAGAGTTACTCCTACGAGCAGTACTTC
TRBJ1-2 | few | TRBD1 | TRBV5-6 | CASKTGTGVDGYTF | TGTGCCAGCAAGACCGGGACAGGGGTGGATGGCTACACCTTC
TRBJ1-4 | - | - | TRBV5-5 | CASSWTERGEKLFF | TGTGCCAGCAGCTGGACAGAGCGGGGGGAAAAACTGTTTTTT
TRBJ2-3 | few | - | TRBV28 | CASSSSVLTWDTQYF | TGTGCCAGCAGTTCCTCCGTACTAACGTGGGATACGCAGTATTTT
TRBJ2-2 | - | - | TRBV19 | CASSPGHTNTGELFF | TGTGCCAGTAGTCCGGGACACACTAACACCGGGGAGCTGTTTTTT
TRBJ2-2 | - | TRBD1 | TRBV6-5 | CATYRGNTGELFF | TGTGCCACCTACAGGGGAAACACCGGGGAGCTGTTTTTT
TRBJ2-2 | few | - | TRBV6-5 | CASSYSGGGSTGELFF | TGTGCCAGCAGTTACTCAGGAGGGGGCAGCACCGGGGAGCTGTTTTTT
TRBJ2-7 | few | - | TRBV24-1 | CATSRDSYEQYF | TGTGCCACCAGTCGGGACTCCTACGAGCAGTACTTC
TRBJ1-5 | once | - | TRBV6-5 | CARGGLIFYQPQHF | TGTGCCCGGGGGGGCCTTATCTTTTATCAGCCCCAGCATTTT